This T cell receptor (beta chain) derives from a study of CD8+ T cells in alopecia areata. Overall study context: Each day, treated patients took oral tofacitinib twice, at 5 to 10 mg per dose. Once tofacitinib had been taken for 6 to 18 months, 6 months off drug followed. General observations from the study: Scalp sample data also include resident alphabeta T cells from normal skin.

Germline CDR1 reads SNHLY; CDR2 reads FYNNEI. V lost 6 bases to trimming and J lost 2 bases; unmatched junction nucleotides: 5. The CDR3 covers 14 residues. Extracted RNA was reverse transcribed, and the resulting cDNA served as sequencing template. The repertoire was sequenced with immunoSEQ multiplex PCR; TCRdb's copy has only in-frame clones and lacks some. The sample lists 150,000 to 160,000 clones; about 50% were seen once. Concerning this clone: The antigen is unknown.

This chain connects TRBV2 to TRBJ2-7; 9 bases align to TRBD1. The sample here was CD8+ T cells sorted from blood, taken at week 0. The receptor was isolated from a human donor with alopecia areata. For the CDR3, the DNA is TGTGCCAGCAGAGGGACAGGGTCGACCTACGAGCAGTACTTC. Translation gives CASRGTGSTYEQYF.